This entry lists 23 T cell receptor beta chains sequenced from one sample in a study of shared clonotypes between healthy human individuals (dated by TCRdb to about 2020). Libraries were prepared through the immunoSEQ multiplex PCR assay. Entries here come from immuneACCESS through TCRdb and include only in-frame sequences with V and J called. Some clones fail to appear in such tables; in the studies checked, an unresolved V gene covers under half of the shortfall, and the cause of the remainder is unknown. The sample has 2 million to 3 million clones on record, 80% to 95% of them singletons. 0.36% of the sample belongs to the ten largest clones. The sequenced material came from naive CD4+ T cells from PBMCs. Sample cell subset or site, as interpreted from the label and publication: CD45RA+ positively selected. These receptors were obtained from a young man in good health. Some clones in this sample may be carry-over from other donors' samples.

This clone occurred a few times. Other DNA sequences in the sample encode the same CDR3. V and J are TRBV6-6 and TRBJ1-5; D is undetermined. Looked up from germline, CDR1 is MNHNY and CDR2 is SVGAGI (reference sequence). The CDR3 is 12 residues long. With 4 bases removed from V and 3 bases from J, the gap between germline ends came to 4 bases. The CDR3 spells CASSFLNQPQHF. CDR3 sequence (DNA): TGTGCCAGCAGTTTCCTCAATCAGCCCCAGCATTTT.

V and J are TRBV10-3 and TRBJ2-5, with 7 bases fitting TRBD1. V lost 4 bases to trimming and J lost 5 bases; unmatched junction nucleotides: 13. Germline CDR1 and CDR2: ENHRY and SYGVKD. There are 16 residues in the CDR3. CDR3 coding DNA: TGTGCCATCAGTGCAGACTCGGCAGGGGGTTGGGAGACCCAGTACTTC. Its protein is CAISADSAGGWETQYF.

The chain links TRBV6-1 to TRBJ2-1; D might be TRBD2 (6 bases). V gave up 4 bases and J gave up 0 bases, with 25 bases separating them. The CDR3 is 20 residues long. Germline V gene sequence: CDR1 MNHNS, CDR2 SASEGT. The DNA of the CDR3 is TGTGCCAGCAGTGCCTTAGGAGTGGCTAGCGCCCCCGGCTCCTACAATGAGCAGTTCTTC. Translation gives CASSALGVASAPGSYNEQFF.

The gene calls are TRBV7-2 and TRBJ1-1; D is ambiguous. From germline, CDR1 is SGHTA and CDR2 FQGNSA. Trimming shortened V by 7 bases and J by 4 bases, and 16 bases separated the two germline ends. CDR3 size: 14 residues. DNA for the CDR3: TGTGCCAGCACCCTACGACCAAGCCTCACTGAAGCTTTCTTT. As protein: CASTLRPSLTEAFF.

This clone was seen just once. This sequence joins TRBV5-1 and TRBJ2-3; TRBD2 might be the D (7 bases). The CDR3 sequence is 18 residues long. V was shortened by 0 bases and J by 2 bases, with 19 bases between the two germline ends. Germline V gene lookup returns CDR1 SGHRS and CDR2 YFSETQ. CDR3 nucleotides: TGCGCCAGCAGCTTGGTAGGCAGGGGAGGGAGATTCACAGATACGCAGTATTTT. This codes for CASSLVGRGGRFTDTQYF.

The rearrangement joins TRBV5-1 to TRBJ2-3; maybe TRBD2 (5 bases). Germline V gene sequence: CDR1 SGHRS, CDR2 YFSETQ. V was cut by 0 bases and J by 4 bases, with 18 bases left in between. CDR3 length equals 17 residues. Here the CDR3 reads CASSLVGKYGNADTQYF. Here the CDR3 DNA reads TGCGCCAGCAGCTTGGTGGGGAAGTACGGGAACGCAGATACGCAGTATTTT. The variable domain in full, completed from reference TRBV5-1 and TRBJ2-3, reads KAGVTQTPRYLIKTRGQQVTLSCSPISGHRSVSWYQQTPGQGLQFLFEYFSETQRNKGNFPGRFSGRQFSNSRSEMNVSTLELGDSALYLCASSLVGKYGNADTQYFGPGTRLTVL.

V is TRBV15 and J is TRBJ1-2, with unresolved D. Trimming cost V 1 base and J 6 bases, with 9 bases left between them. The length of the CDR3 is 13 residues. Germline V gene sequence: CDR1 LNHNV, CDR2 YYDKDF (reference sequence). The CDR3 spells CATSRVFGDGYTF. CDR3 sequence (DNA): TGTGCCACCAGCAGAGTTTTTGGGGATGGCTACACCTTC.

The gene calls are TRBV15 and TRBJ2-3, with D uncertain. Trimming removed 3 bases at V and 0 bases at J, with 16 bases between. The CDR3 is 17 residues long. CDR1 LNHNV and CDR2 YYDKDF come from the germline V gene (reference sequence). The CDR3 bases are TGTGCCACCAGCAGGAGGATCCGGGCCTCTAGCACAGATACGCAGTATTTT. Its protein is CATSRRIRASSTDTQYF.

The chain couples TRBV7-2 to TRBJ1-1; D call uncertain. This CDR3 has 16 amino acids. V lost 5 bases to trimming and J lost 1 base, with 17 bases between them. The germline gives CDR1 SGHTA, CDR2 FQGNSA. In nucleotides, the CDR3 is TGTGCCAGCAGCCCGGAGATTGGGCTCTCGAACACTGAAGCTTTCTTT. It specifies CASSPEIGLSNTEAFF.

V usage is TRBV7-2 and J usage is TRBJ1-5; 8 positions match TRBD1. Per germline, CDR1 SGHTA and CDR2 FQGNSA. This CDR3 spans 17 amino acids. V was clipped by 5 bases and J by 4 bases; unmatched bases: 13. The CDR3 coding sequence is TGTGCCAGCAGCCGACAGGGGTCCCTCATAGCAAATCAGCCCCAGCATTTT. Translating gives CASSRQGSLIANQPQHF.

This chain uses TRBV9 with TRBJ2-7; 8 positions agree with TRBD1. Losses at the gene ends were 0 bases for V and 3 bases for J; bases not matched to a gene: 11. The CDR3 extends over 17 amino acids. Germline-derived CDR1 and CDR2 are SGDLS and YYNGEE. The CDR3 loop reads CASSVGLGDRPDYEQYF. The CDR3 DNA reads TGTGCCAGCAGCGTAGGTTTGGGGGACAGGCCCGACTACGAGCAGTACTTC.

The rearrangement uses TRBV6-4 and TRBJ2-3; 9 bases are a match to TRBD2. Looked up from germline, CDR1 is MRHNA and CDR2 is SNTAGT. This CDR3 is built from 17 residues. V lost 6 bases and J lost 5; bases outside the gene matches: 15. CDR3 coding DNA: TGTGCCAGCAGCCCCGAGGGCGGGAGGGGGTTAGAAGATACGCAGTATTTT. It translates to CASSPEGGRGLEDTQYF.

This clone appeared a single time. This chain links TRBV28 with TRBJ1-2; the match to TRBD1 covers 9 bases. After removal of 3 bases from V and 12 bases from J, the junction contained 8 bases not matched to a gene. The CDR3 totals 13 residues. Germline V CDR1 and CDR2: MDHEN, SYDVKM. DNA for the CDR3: TGTGCCAGCAGTTTGAACTACTACAGGGGGCACACCTTC. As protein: CASSLNYYRGHTF.

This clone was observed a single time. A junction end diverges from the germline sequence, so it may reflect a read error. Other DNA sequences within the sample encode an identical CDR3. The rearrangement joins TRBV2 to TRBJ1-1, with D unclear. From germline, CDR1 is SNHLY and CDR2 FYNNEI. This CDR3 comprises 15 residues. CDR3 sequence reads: CASQPRASLNTEAFF. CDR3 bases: TGTGCCAGTCAACCTAGGGCCAGTTTAAACACTGAGGCTTTCTTT. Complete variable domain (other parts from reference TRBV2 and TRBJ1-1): EPEVTQTPSHQVTQMGQEVILRCVPISNHLYFYWYRQILGQKVEFLVSFYNNEISEKSEIFDDQFSVERPDGSNFTLKIRSTKLEDSAMYFCASQPRASLNTEAFFGQGTRLTVV.

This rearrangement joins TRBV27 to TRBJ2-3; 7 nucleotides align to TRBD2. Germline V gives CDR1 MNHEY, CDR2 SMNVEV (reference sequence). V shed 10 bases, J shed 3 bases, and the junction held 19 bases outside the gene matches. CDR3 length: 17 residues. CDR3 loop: CATTGTDEERETDTQYF. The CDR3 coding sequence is TGTGCCACCACCGGGACGGACGAGGAGCGGGAAACAGATACGCAGTATTTT.

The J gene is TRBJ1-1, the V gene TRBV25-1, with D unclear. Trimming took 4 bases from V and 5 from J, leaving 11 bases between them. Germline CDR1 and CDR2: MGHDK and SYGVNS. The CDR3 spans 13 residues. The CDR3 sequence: CASSARTGTEAFF. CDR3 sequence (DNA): TGTGCCAGCAGTGCTCGAACTGGGACTGAAGCTTTCTTT.

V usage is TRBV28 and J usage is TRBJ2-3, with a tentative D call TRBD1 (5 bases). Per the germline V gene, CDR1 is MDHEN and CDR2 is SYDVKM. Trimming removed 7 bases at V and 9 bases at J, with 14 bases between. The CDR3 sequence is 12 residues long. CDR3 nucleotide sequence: TGTGCCAGCACACAGGCCCCAGGGACGCAGTATTTT. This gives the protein CASTQAPGTQYF.

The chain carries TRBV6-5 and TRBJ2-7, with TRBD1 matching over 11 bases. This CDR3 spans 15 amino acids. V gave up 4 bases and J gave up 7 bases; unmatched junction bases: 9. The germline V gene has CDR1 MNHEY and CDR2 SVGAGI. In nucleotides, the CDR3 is TGTGCCAGCAGTTCCCGGGGACAGGGGGGTCGAGAGCAGTACTTC. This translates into CASSSRGQGGREQYF.

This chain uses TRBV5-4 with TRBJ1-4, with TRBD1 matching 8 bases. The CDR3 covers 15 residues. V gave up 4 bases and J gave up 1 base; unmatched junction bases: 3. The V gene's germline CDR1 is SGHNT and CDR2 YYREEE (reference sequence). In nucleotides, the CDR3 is TGTGCCAGCAGCCCAGACAGGGGAACTAATGAAAAACTGTTTTTT. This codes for CASSPDRGTNEKLFF.

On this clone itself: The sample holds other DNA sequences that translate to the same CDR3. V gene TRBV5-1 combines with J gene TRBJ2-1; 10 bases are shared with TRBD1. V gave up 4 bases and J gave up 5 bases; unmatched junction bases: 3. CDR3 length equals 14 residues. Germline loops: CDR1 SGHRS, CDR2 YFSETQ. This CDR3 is CASSPGTGDNEQFF. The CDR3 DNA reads TGCGCCAGCAGCCCCGGGACAGGGGACAATGAGCAGTTCTTC.

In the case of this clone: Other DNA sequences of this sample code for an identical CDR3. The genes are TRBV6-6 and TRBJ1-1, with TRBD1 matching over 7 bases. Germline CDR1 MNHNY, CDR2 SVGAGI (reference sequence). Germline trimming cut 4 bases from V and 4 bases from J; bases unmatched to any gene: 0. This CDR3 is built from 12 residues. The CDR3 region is CASSSGGTEAFF. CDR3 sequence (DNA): TGTGCCAGCAGTTCAGGGGGCACTGAAGCTTTCTTT.

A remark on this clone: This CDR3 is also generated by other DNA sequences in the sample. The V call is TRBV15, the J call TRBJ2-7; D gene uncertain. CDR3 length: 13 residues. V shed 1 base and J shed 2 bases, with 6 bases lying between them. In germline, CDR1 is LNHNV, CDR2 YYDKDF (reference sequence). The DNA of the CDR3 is TGTGCCACCAGCAGAGGACTGGCCTACGAGCAGTACTTC. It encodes CATSRGLAYEQYF.

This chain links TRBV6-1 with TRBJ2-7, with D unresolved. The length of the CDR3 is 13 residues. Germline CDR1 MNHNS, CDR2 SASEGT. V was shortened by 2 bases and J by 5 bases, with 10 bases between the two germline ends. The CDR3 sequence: CASSESLEDEQYF. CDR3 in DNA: TGTGCCAGCAGTGAAAGTCTAGAGGACGAGCAGTACTTC.